A single sample gave rise to the 26 T cell receptor beta chains below, sequenced in a study of shared clonotypes between healthy human individuals. Here immunoSEQ multiplex PCR was the method, and the copy in TCRdb shows in-frame clones only, minus some. The sample includes some 470,000 clones, 75% to 85% of them seen just once. Sequencing input: PBMCs. The origin of the receptors is a woman in her thirties or forties in good health. Some clones in this sample may be carry-over from other donors' samples.

This chain connects TRBV30 to TRBJ2-7; 11 nucleotides match TRBD2. The V segment lost 3 bases and the J segment 4 bases; nucleotides outside the gene matches: 11. The CDR3 sequence is 16 residues long. Per the germline V gene, CDR1 is GTSNPN and CDR2 is SVGIG (reference sequence). In DNA, the CDR3 is TGTGCCTGGAGCGAAAATAGCGGGAGGGCCAGGTACGAGCAGTACTTC. It specifies CAWSENSGRARYEQYF.

The J gene is TRBJ1-5, the V gene TRBV7-9; D unresolved. The CDR3 loop spans 14 amino acids. Germline V CDR1 and CDR2: SEHNR, FQNEAQ (reference sequence). V was pared by 2 bases and J by 3 bases, with 8 bases between. The chain's CDR3 is CASSLNSYNQPQHF. In DNA, the CDR3 is TGTGCCAGCAGCTTAAACAGCTACAATCAGCCCCAGCATTTT.

This rearrangement joins TRBV28 to TRBJ1-1, with 7 bases identical to TRBD1. The V gene end was trimmed by 6 bases and the J gene end by 6 bases; junction bases not matched to a gene: 13. The CDR3 length is 15 residues. Germline-derived CDR1 and CDR2 are MDHEN and SYDVKM. CDR3 sequence reads: CASRSRQGWVAEAFF. The CDR3 DNA reads as TGTGCCAGCAGAAGCAGACAGGGTTGGGTCGCTGAAGCTTTCTTT.

In this sample, this clone turned up once. The chain joins TRBV27 to TRBJ2-7, with 9 bases that match TRBD2. This CDR3 spans 15 amino acids. CDR1 MNHEY and CDR2 SMNVEV come from the germline V gene (reference sequence). With 3 bases clipped from V and 2 bases from J, the junction kept 5 bases outside the gene matches. CDR3 nucleotide sequence: TGTGCCAGCAGTTTCGGGCTAGCGGGGCCCTACGAGCAGTACTTC. Encoded protein: CASSFGLAGPYEQYF.

The CDR3 protein is CASSRGTDLRAMEQFF. In nucleotides, the CDR3 is TGTGCCAGCAGCCGCGGGACGGATCTAAGGGCAATGGAGCAGTTCTTC. The J gene is TRBJ2-1, the V gene TRBV7-3, with D tentatively TRBD2 (6 bases). The CDR3 runs 16 residues. Trimming took off 5 bases at V and 10 bases at J, with 24 bases between the two ends. Germline lookup yields CDR1 SGHTA and CDR2 FQGTGA.

This chain uses TRBV2 with TRBJ2-3; D possibly corresponds to TRBD2 (5 bases). The germline V and J ends were trimmed by 3 bases and 1 base, with 8 bases remaining between them. There are 14 residues in the CDR3. The germline CDR1 and CDR2 sequences are SNHLY and FYNNEI. The CDR3 protein is CASSDGSGTDTQYF. The CDR3 coding sequence is TGTGCCAGCAGTGATGGTAGCGGCACAGATACGCAGTATTTT.

The chain joins TRBV7-3 to TRBJ2-2, with TRBD2 identical over 7 bases. J gave up 5 bases and V 5 bases, and 11 bases lay outside the gene matches. The CDR3 is 16 residues long. The germline CDR1 and CDR2 sequences are SGHTA and FQGTGA. CDR3 amino acids: CASSERGGPVTGELFF. The CDR3 DNA reads TGTGCCAGCAGCGAACGGGGAGGGCCGGTTACCGGGGAGCTGTTTTTT. The complete variable domain, with remaining parts taken from reference TRBV7-3 and TRBJ2-2, reads GAGVSQTPSNKVTEKGKYVELRCDPISGHTALYWYRQSLGQGPEFLIYFQGTGAADDSGLPNDRFFAVRPEGSVSTLKIQRTERGDSAVYLCASSERGGPVTGELFFGEGSRLTVL.

V gene TRBV7-9 combines with J gene TRBJ1-1, with 8 bases identical to TRBD1. The V and J ends lost 5 bases and 2 bases, in that order; junction bases with no gene match: 4. Per germline, CDR1 SEHNR and CDR2 FQNEAQ (reference sequence). The CDR3 is made up of 14 amino acids. The CDR3 DNA is TGTGCCAGCAGCCGACAGGGGACAAACACTGAAGCTTTCTTT. This gives the protein CASSRQGTNTEAFF.

This clone was counted a single time. The rearrangement joins TRBV19 to TRBJ1-1, with 8 nucleotides matching TRBD1. The CDR3 has 14 residues. The V segment lost 6 bases and the J segment 3 bases; nucleotides outside the gene matches: 6. Germline V gives CDR1 LNHDA, CDR2 SQIVND (reference sequence). DNA of the CDR3: TGTGCCAGTAGCCCGACAGGGGTGGACACTGAAGCTTTCTTT. It codes for CASSPTGVDTEAFF.

This clone was seen only a few times. One end of the junction varies from germline; a read error may be responsible. Distinct nucleotide sequences in the sample also encode this CDR3. V and J are TRBV28 and TRBJ1-1, with TRBD1 matching 7 bases. There are 14 residues in the CDR3. Germline V gene lookup returns CDR1 MDHEN and CDR2 SYDVKM. CDR3 sequence (DNA): TGTGCCAGCAGGGTGGGACAGACCAACACCGAAGCTCTCTTT. It specifies CASRVGQTNTEALF.

The chain joins TRBV11-2 to TRBJ2-3; 7 nucleotides agree with TRBD1. CDR1 SGHAT and CDR2 FQNNGV come from the germline V gene. Trimming cost V 5 bases and J 4 bases; bases outside gene matches: 12. The CDR3 covers 16 residues. The CDR3 coding sequence is TGTGCCAGCAGCCCCCGTTGGACAGGTGTTTCAGATACGCAGTATTTT. Translating it yields CASSPRWTGVSDTQYF. Using reference TRBV11-2 and TRBJ2-3 for the parts outside the CDR3, the full variable domain is EAGVAQSPRYKIIEKRQSVAFWCNPISGHATLYWYQQILGQGPKLLIQFQNNGVVDDSQLPKDRFSAERLKGVDSTLKIQPAKLEDSAVYLCASSPRWTGVSDTQYFGPGTRLTVL.

V gene TRBV11-3 combines with J gene TRBJ2-7; D unresolved. The CDR3 sequence is 13 residues long. Trimming cost V 0 bases and J 4 bases, with 7 bases left between them. The germline gives CDR1 SGHNT, CDR2 YENEEA. The CDR3 here is CASSLDPSYEQYF. Here the CDR3 DNA reads TGTGCCAGCAGCTTAGATCCGTCTTACGAGCAGTACTTC.

The V call is TRBV27, the J call TRBJ2-5; 7 positions agree with TRBD2. CDR3 length: 14 residues. Looked up from germline, CDR1 is MNHEY and CDR2 is SMNVEV (reference sequence). The junction had 0 bases not matched to a gene; V was cut back by 2 bases and J by 0 bases. The CDR3 region has the DNA TGTGCCAGCAGTTTAGCGGGGGACCAAGAGACCCAGTACTTC. Translating gives CASSLAGDQETQYF.

This chain connects TRBV29-1 to TRBJ2-3; the D gene is possibly TRBD2 (6 bases). The CDR3 runs 11 residues. The V end was cut by 8 bases, the J end by 4 bases, with 10 bases between. In germline, CDR1 is SQVTM, CDR2 ANQGSEA. CDR3 in DNA: TGCAGCACCGGAGGGGCAGATACGCAGTATTTT. Translation gives CSTGGADTQYF.

Here the CDR3 reads CASSPWDRTYEQYF. The CDR3 DNA is TGTGCCAGCAGCCCCTGGGACAGAACCTACGAGCAGTACTTC. This chain links TRBV11-1 with TRBJ2-7, with 7 bases fitting TRBD1. The ends lost 5 bases at V and 2 bases at J; junction bases unmatched: 6. This CDR3 is built from 14 residues. Germline assignment: CDR1 SGHAT and CDR2 FQDESV (reference sequence).

In this sample, this clone turned up many times. V usage is TRBV5-4 and J usage is TRBJ2-7; possible D gene TRBD1, 5 bases. With 4 bases removed from V and 3 bases from J, the gap between germline ends came to 23 bases. Germline V gene sequence: CDR1 SGHNT, CDR2 YYREEE (reference sequence). The CDR3 runs 17 residues. The CDR3 DNA sequence: TGTGCCAGCAGCAAAGGACAAACCTTCGGGCCGATCTACGAGCAGTACTTC. This sequence encodes CASSKGQTFGPIYEQYF.

This chain links TRBV28 with TRBJ1-2; 9 bases are shared with TRBD1. V trimming: 5 bases; J trimming: 4 bases; junction bases outside the gene matches: 8. The CDR3 runs to 15 residues. CDR1 is MDHEN and CDR2 is SYDVKM in the germline V gene. CDR3 in amino acids: CASSQQGAQGYGYTF. The CDR3 DNA follows: TGTGCCAGCAGTCAACAGGGGGCGCAGGGCTATGGCTACACCTTC.

This rearrangement joins TRBV28 to TRBJ1-2; D perhaps matches TRBD1 (6 bases). Germline V gene data show CDR1 as MDHEN and CDR2 as SYDVKM. The CDR3 has 14 residues. Between the trimmed V and J ends, which lost 6 bases and 8 bases, there was a span of 19 bases. The CDR3 bases are TGTGCCAGCAGGGGGGGGCGCGGGAAGACGGGCTACACCTTC. Translating gives CASRGGRGKTGYTF.

V usage is TRBV27 and J usage is TRBJ2-5; 7 bases are a match to TRBD2. The assigned J gene may be wrong: the sequence end matches TRBJ2-7 better. The CDR3 extends over 15 amino acids. From germline, CDR1 is MNHEY and CDR2 SMNVEV (reference sequence). CDR3 region: CASSFLAASSYEQYF. In nucleotides, the CDR3 is TGTGCCAGCAGTTTTCTAGCGGCTAGCTCCTACGAGCAGTACTTC.

The chain couples TRBV21-1 to TRBJ2-7; the table's D gene call, TRBD2, was not cross checked with the DNA. TRBV21-1 has pseudogene status. The CDR3 length is 15 residues. DNA of the CDR3: TGTGCCAGCAGCAAAAGAGGGATATACTTCTACGAGCAGTACTTC. It encodes CASSKRGIYFYEQYF.

This clone was detected only a few times. V gene TRBV2 combines with J gene TRBJ1-2, with 8 bases lining up with TRBD1. Germline V gene lookup returns CDR1 SNHLY and CDR2 FYNNEI. CDR3 length: 16 amino acids. The J segment lost 7 bases and the V segment lost 7 bases, leaving 17 bases of the junction unmatched. In DNA form, the CDR3 reads TGTGCCAGCATCCCTCGCGGGGGGCAGGGGGCATCTGGCTACACCTTC. Its translation: CASIPRGGQGASGYTF.

The CDR3 DNA reads as TGTGCCTGGACCATAGGACTAGCGGGAGCCACAGATACGCAGTATTTT. Protein product: CAWTIGLAGATDTQYF. The J gene is TRBJ2-3, the V gene TRBV30, with TRBD2 matching 13 bases. The V gene's germline CDR1 is GTSNPN and CDR2 SVGIG (reference sequence). This CDR3 is built from 16 residues. J gave up 2 bases and V 4 bases, and 6 bases lay outside the gene matches.

There are many counts of this clone. The V call is TRBV2, the J call TRBJ1-2, with 7 bases fitting TRBD1. The CDR3 runs to 13 residues. The J segment lost 8 bases and the V segment lost 4 bases, leaving 7 bases of the junction unmatched. Germline assignment: CDR1 SNHLY and CDR2 FYNNEI. CDR3 in amino acids: CASSVGGLRGYTF. In nucleotides, the CDR3 is TGTGCCAGCAGTGTAGGGGGCCTGAGGGGCTACACCTTC.

J is TRBJ2-5 and V is TRBV12-5; 11 bases agree with TRBD1. CDR1 is LGHNT and CDR2 is FRNRAP in the germline V gene. CDR3 length equals 15 residues. V lost 4 bases, J lost 4 bases, and 5 bases stayed unmatched. The CDR3 here is CASGSMDRGRETQYF. The CDR3 coding sequence is TGTGCTAGTGGTTCAATGGACAGGGGGCGAGAGACCCAGTACTTC.

This chain links TRBV19 with TRBJ1-1; TRBD1 matches 8 bases. Trimming took 7 bases from V and 1 from J; bases not matched to a gene: 5. The CDR3 consists of 14 residues. Per the germline V gene, CDR1 is LNHDA and CDR2 is SQIVND (reference sequence). In DNA form, the CDR3 reads TGTGCCAGTACCGACAGGGGAGAGAACACTGAAGCTTTCTTT. This translates into CASTDRGENTEAFF. Full variable domain (missing parts from reference TRBV19 and TRBJ1-1): DGGITQSPKYLFRKEGQNVTLSCEQNLNHDAMYWYRQDPGQGLRLIYYSQIVNDFQKGDIAEGYSVSREKKESFPLTVTSAQKNPTAFYLCASTDRGENTEAFFGQGTRLTVV.

This chain uses TRBV7-8 with TRBJ2-2; D may be TRBD2 (5 bases). The CDR3 spans 16 residues. Germline V lookup: CDR1 SGHVS, CDR2 FQNEAQ. V dropped 1 base and J dropped 0 bases, with 9 bases sitting between them. The CDR3 bases are TGTGCCAGCAGCTTAGTCTCCGGGGCGAACACCGGGGAGCTGTTTTTT. Protein: CASSLVSGANTGELFF.